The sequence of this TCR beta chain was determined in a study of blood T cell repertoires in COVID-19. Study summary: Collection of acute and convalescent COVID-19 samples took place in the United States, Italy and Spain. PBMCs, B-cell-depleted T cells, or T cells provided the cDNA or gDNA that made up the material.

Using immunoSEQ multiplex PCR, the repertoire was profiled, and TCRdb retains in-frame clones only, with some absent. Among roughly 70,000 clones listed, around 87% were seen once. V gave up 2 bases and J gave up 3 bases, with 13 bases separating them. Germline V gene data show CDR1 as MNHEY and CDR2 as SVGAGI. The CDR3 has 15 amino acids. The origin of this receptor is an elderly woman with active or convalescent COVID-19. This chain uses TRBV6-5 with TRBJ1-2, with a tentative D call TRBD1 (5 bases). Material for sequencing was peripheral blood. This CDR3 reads CASSYIPGVDYGYTF. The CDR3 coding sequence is TGTGCCAGCAGTTACATCCCGGGGGTTGACTATGGCTACACCTTC.